These T cell receptor beta chains were read from a single sample in a study of CD8+CD57+ T cells in acquired aplastic anemia. TCRdb passed the reads through MiXCR, listing each CDR3 protein once. Counted here are 150,000 to 200,000 distinct CDR3 sequences, more than 45% occurring once; the ten biggest clones make up approximately 3%. The sequencing input was sorted CD4+, CD8+, or CD8+CD57+ T cells (not recorded which) from PBMCs. The receptor set was obtained from a human donor with aplastic anemia. The conserved cysteine and the conserved F or W are not part of the CDR3 here. Some rows mark clone size as missing; the rest say once, few, many or name a class of expanded clone.

J	V	size	CDR3
TRBJ1-2	TRBV7-8	-	ASSLAGTGYT
TRBJ2-7	TRBV20-1	-	SARDRRGAWYEQY
TRBJ2-6	TRBV11-1	-	ASRPGTASASLAGANVLT
TRBJ1-5	TRBV5-1	-	ASTPGIGDQPQH
TRBJ2-1	TRBV24-1	-	ATSDLSGEGYNEQF
TRBJ2-7	TRBV3-1	many	ASSQMDEQY
TRBJ2-5	TRBV20-1	few	SARDMVWEETQY
TRBJ1-1	TRBV15	few	ATSKRQVDTEAF
TRBJ1-2	TRBV6-2/TRBV6-3	-	ARETGTANYGYT
TRBJ2-1	TRBV7-2	-	ASSHDLRGAF
TRBJ2-7	TRBV5-1	many	ASSPDRISYEQY
TRBJ1-4	TRBV11-1	-	ASSPPGRDEKLF
TRBJ2-5	TRBV12-3/TRBV12-4	once	ASSLGQTQY
TRBJ2-3	TRBV15	-	ATSRYRAGGGTDTQY
TRBJ2-5	TRBV24-1	few	ATSDQGGETQY
TRBJ1-1	TRBV28	-	ASSPWEGDNTEAF
TRBJ1-6	TRBV2	-	ASSEWAGEWESPLH
TRBJ2-7	TRBV15	-	ATSPRTGPPYEQY
TRBJ1-3	TRBV19	-	ASYGALRRSGNTIY
TRBJ1-6	TRBV7-3	-	ASSLSPLH